This T cell receptor (beta chain) originates from a study of blood T cell repertoires in COVID-19. This clone has just one count. Per the germline V gene, CDR1 is MGHRA and CDR2 is YSYEKL. With 2 bases removed from V and 5 bases from J, the gap between germline ends came to 12 bases. CDR3 size: 14 residues. Adults between roughly 18 and 95 years of age took part from fewer than 30 US areas. Two negative PCRs, clearance, or symptom resolution had been documented for recovered Cohort 3 donors. The data were produced by immunoSEQ multiplex PCR, yet TCRdb's version contains in-frame clones alone and is incomplete. Of around 170,000 clones listed, more than 80% were seen once; the top ten hold roughly 12%.

The specimen sequenced was PBMCs or T cells enriched from blood (not recorded which). The J gene is TRBJ2-5, the V gene TRBV4-1; D is unclear. The source is a man over 45 who had recovered from COVID-19. In DNA form, the CDR3 reads TGCGCCAGCAGCCAACTTGGCCCGTCTGAGACCCAGTACTTC. It translates to CASSQLGPSETQYF.